This T cell receptor beta chain was recovered during a study of cytomegalovirus exposure and HLA in healthy donors (dated by TCRdb to the late 2010s). Turning to the overall study: An earlier analysis of roughly 570 of the donors reported 276 Gb of sequence data and some 110 million unique TCR beta sequences obtained from some 200 million T cells. A later analysis re-analyzed previously published TCR beta repertoires from 500 to 700 donors and added high-resolution HLA genotyping to study TCR occurrence patterns. Class I and class II HLA loci were covered by the typing at four-digit resolution. The later analysis used no new phenotypic data to find candidate immune exposures, relying instead on TCR beta sequences and their occurrence across donors. Donor age, sex, ethnicity and CMV serostatus were compiled alongside the repertoire data. An early release that covered some 640 HLA-typed donors contained around 300 gigabases of sequencing data and tens of millions of unique TCR sequences. Besides the first cohort of approximately 710 subjects, a separate validation cohort made up of over a hundred different subjects was used. A later genetic analysis used genome-wide SNP genotypes for 398 of the 666 donors, treating that subset as a discovery cohort. The number of typed donors differed by locus: 629-630 for A, B, C, DRB1 and DQB1; roughly 510 for DQA1; around 580 for DPA1; and about 470 for DPB1. High-throughput TCR immunosequencing, statistical association of individual TCRs with disease status, and machine learning were combined to predict cytomegalovirus infection status. Using immunosequencing, the study profiled T cell repertoires from 666 subjects and related those repertoires to cytomegalovirus serostatus. The study aimed to test whether signatures of past pathogen exposure could be identified by cataloging public T cell receptors. An earlier analysis of approximately 580 of the donors used high-throughput TCR beta sequencing to judge whether each TCR beta V gene segment behaved as functional or pseudogenic. The genetic ancestry cluster associated with self-reported Caucasian donors included roughly 84% of the 398 genotyped donors. A handful of DR-DQ haplotypes were handled as single units for association and clustering because linkage in the cohort was strong. All discovery cohort repertoires had been generated using a single sequencing platform. Among around 400 genotyped donors of the cohort, an average of around 240,000 unique TCR beta nucleotide sequences was sequenced per donor, of which about 18% were non-productive. Study-wide findings and limitations: According to a later analysis, parvovirus B19, influenza, CMV and Epstein-Barr virus appeared linked to several top co-occurrence clusters. An earlier analysis of some 560 of the donors showed that most TCR beta V segments appeared in productive rearrangements either about 90% or about 30% of the time, which broadly matched IMGT annotations. Linkage disequilibrium might explain the correlated functional status among segregating V segments, but an unknown experimental factor could not be excluded. Because some donors lacked HLA typing at each locus, the association tests relied only on the typed subset. This cohort had only TCR beta chains sequenced, and the lack of alpha or paired-chain data limited which features could be detected. In vitro tests confirmed that a few of the cytomegalovirus-associated TCR beta chains recognize cytomegalovirus antigens. In a later genetic analysis, a missense DCLRE1C variant was associated with V-gene and J-gene trimming of TCR beta chains, and the association was replicated in an independent cohort. When HLA alleles, especially DR and DQ, strongly co-occurred, attributing TCR associations to individual alleles was difficult. The presence/absence analyses assumed that sequencing depth was roughly uniform across donors, and that assumption may not be true. According to the authors, the approach could potentially be generalized to other disease states and immunological phenotypes. A further reported finding was that TCR beta sequences accurately predicted the HLA-A and HLA-B alleles for most subjects in the first cohort. In a later analysis, HLA-associated TCR beta chains were found to be more clonally expanded and to have lower generation probabilities than equally common non-associated chains. According to a later analysis, most CMV-associated TCR beta chains appeared to be HLA-restricted, and the HLA associations seemed to be driven largely by CMV exposure. The classifier was reported to diagnose cytomegalovirus status with high specificity and sensitivity in both the original cohort and the validation cohort. The only immune exposure information available for the cohort was CMV serostatus. According to a later analysis, TCR association rates differed among HLA loci, with DRB1 alleles showing the most associated TCRs and HLA-C alleles showing the fewest. A cluster of highly shared sequence variants was judged likely to be a technical artifact of the sequencing pipeline. A later genetic analysis reported fewer N-insertions in productive TCRs among donors in an Asian-associated ancestry cluster than the 666-donor mean. Most TCR sequences were seen in very few donors, while some public TCRs were found in many individuals. A total of 150 or so TCR beta chains were listed by the study as associated with cytomegalovirus. About 15 rarely observed V segments, including chromosome 9 orphons, were excluded from the earlier analysis of several hundred of the donors because counts were too low. At a false discovery rate of 0.05, a later analysis linked around 17,000 TCR beta sequences to specific HLA alleles.

Remarks on this clone: Its antigen has not been determined. No qualities accompany the bases; no much larger clone lies one base away.

Libraries were made using the immunoSEQ multiplex PCR assay. For the multiplex PCR, a mixture combining 60 forward primers for TCR Vbeta segments and 13 reverse primers for TCR Jbeta segments was used. The CDR3 region of rearranged TCR beta genes was amplified from genomic DNA with a multiplex PCR assay. On the Illumina HiSeq System, the amplified TCR beta libraries were sequenced as 87-base-pair reads. On the study's bioinformatics: A later analysis tallied roughly 78 million unique TCR beta chains across the 650 to 750 repertoires, and approximately 12 million of those chains were shared by two or more donors. Raw reads were error-corrected and collapsed into unique sequences by a nearest-neighbor algorithm in which closely related sequences were merged to remove PCR and sequencing errors. CDR3 sequences were aligned to IMGT reference sequences to assign V, D and J gene segments. For a sequence to be retained, a match of at least six nucleotides was required to both a V gene segment and a J gene segment. Rearrangements were called productive when the CDR3 lacked stop codons and stayed in frame with V and J; all others were non-productive. CDR3 was defined according to IMGT convention as the region running from the second conserved V-encoded cysteine to the conserved J-encoded phenylalanine. In an earlier analysis of some 550 of the donors, sequences lacking an unambiguous match to a single V gene segment were excluded. An earlier analysis of some 610 of the donors called V segments functional above 56.7% productive rearrangements and segregating when the between-donor standard deviation exceeded 5%. A statistical classification framework was built to diagnose cytomegalovirus status from the catalog of TCR beta chain sequences. In a later analysis, V and J genes were assigned by comparing TCR nucleotide sequences against IMGT/GENE-DB human TR gene sequences. A later analysis assigned CDR3 sequences and most-parsimonious VDJ recombination scenarios with the TCRdist pipeline. In a later analysis, each TCR beta chain was defined by its CDR3 amino acid sequence together with its V-gene family, and reads without a unique V-gene family were excluded. To address suspected cross-contamination and a sequencing artifact, a later analysis removed 550 to 750 highly shared, low-generation-probability nucleotide sequences. For each public chain, a later analysis derived a clonal expansion index from normalized ranks of inferred template counts within each repertoire. In a later analysis, generation probabilities were computed with a VDJ recombination model fitted to out-of-frame rearrangements, and the resulting probabilities were checked against IGoR. In a later analysis, hypergeometric tests were used to score TCR-TCR, TCR-HLA and TCR-CMV co-occurrence, with a repertoire-size bias correction applied to TCR pairs. A later analysis estimated false discovery rates by permuting HLA or CMV assignments 20 times. In a later analysis, co-occurring TCRs were grouped with DBSCAN, and TCRdist sequence similarity was added when clustering was performed within HLA-allele-positive subsets. Repertoires with fewer than 30,000 or more than 120,000 public chains were left out of co-occurrence clustering, as were about five repertoires with anomalous nucleotide sharing. TCRdb re-hosts the immuneACCESS table, in-frame sequences only. Its copies lack some clones; in the studies checked, an unresolved V gene accounts for under half of them, and the cause for the rest is not known. For V, J and clone size, that table is used; D and trimming come from the DNA. The sample records approximately 150,000 clones, 75% of which are singletons. The ten largest account for approximately 10% of the sample.

The cohort was made up of several hundred healthy bone marrow donors. Cohort members were all nominally healthy when sampled, although unrecorded immune exposures were likely present. The donor was CMV seropositive and was included in the group of some 290 seropositive cohort members. A peripheral blood sample was collected from each donor, and TCR beta sequencing was performed on peripheral blood mononuclear cells. The Qiagen DNeasy Blood Extraction Kit was used to extract genomic DNA from the blood cell samples. Sequencing used PBMCs. This receptor was identified in a man aged 18-30 years in good health and CMV-seropositive.

CDR3 sequence: CASKVADEQFF. The DNA sequence is as follows: TGCGCCAGCAAAGTGGCCGATGAGCAGTTCTTC. The rearranged chain carries TRBV5-1 and TRBJ2-1; the D gene cannot be resolved reliably. CDR1 and CDR2 were assigned from the germline V gene as SGHRS and YFSETQ. The CDR3 sequence holds 11 residues, the cysteine and phenylalanine included. Kept here is only the CDR3 DNA, which spans 33 bases and is read in frame from base 1. Cut back by 6 bases and 8 bases, the V and J ends lie 9 bases apart. The entire variable domain, with the stretches around the CDR3 drawn from the reference TRBV5-1 and TRBJ2-1 proteins, is KAGVTQTPRYLIKTRGQQVTLSCSPISGHRSVSWYQQTPGQGLQFLFEYFSETQRNKGNFPGRFSGRQFSNSRSEMNVSTLELGDSALYLCASKVADEQFFGPGTRLTVL.